This T cell receptor (beta chain) was recovered during a study of shared clonotypes between healthy human individuals. Clones were sequenced by immunoSEQ multiplex PCR, and TCRdb holds only the in-frame ones, with some missing. The sample has about a million clones; 77% are singletons. Study observations and caveats: Sampling was confined to blood; repertoires within tissues likely differ.

Recent vaccinations or acute infections were absent in the healthy HIV-negative adult donors. From germline, CDR1 is SGHRS and CDR2 YFSETQ. The CDR3 has 15 amino acids. Trimming at V came to 5 bases and at J to 4 bases, leaving 9 bases not matched to a gene. For this clone: Its antigen is not known.

V usage is TRBV5-1 and J usage is TRBJ2-7; 10 positions match TRBD2. The sequenced sample was memory CD4+ T cells from PBMCs. Indicated subset: CD45RA-negative fraction. The source of this sequence is a man aged 18 to 29 in good health. Some clones in this sample may be carry-over from other donors' samples. The CDR3 loop reads CASRFLAGEVYEQYF. CDR3 in DNA: TGCGCCAGCAGGTTCCTAGCGGGGGAAGTATACGAGCAGTACTTC.